This T cell receptor beta chain was sequenced in a study of blood T cell repertoires in COVID-19. Background on the study: The origin of the acute and convalescent COVID-19 samples was the United States, Italy and Spain. PBMCs, B-cell-depleted T cells, or T cells were the source of the cDNA or gDNA that made up the material.

Clinical histories supplied by participants themselves formed the basis of cohort assignment. The V gene lost 3 bases and the J gene lost 6 bases, with 8 bases spanning the gap. Germline V gene lookup returns CDR1 LNHDA and CDR2 SQIVND (reference sequence). This CDR3 comprises 12 residues. In the original workflow: Using reference gene primer amplification, nucleated cell counts were estimated. Here immunoSEQ multiplex PCR was the method, and the copy in TCRdb shows in-frame clones only, minus some. Clone size and V and J calls were adopted from that table, with D and trimming inferred from the DNA. Among fewer than 500,000 clones listed, 70% to 90% were seen once.

The chain has TRBV19 and TRBJ1-1; tentatively, D is TRBD1 (5 bases). This TCR came from a woman aged 18-35 years with acute COVID-19. Material for sequencing was PBMCs or T cells enriched from blood (not recorded which). The CDR3 sequence: CASSIREAEAFF. CDR3 in DNA: TGTGCCAGTAGTATCAGGGAGGCTGAAGCTTTCTTT.